The entry below describes one T cell receptor (beta chain). This clone was seen a few times. Its binding antigen is unknown. Base qualities are not recorded, but no much larger clone differs from it by a single base. The source of the sample is a study of T cell responses to AZD1222 COVID-19 vaccine (dated by TCRdb to about 2021). Concerning the study at large: AZD1222 recipients whose second dose came at about 4 weeks and those whose second dose came at about 12 weeks were combined into one group, since spike-specific TCR depth and breadth did not differ between the two schedules. Trial participants were enrolled by age into 18-55, 56-69 and 70-plus year subgroups, with about 150, 28 and 57 TCR-sequenced participants respectively. A total of about 250 trial participants underwent TCR sequencing, of whom under 220 had received two doses of AZD1222 and around 25 had received two doses of the MenACWY control vaccine.

The research as a whole found: Reportedly, almost half of the unique spike-specific TCRs recognized epitopes lying outside the regions that are mutated in the B.1.351 and B.1.1.7 variants. Conclusions about previously exposed vaccinees are limited, since just six or seven AZD1222 recipients were seropositive for SARS-CoV-2 at baseline. The whole spike protein was spanned by vaccine-associated CD4 TCRs, and dominant responses were seen in regions 160-218 and 743-854. In the small 56-69-year group, the increase in depth fell short of significance, most likely because of low power. After two AZD1222 doses, spike-specific TCR breadth and depth were significantly higher than at day 0 and than in MenACWY recipients. Participants were mostly white British, with more females than males. The authors suggested clonal diversity may have been underestimated. Because no samples from the day 14 peak response were available, repertoires could be characterized only after the peak T cell response.

V sheds 6 bases and J sheds 4 bases, leaving 10 bases between their ends. From its cysteine to its phenylalanine, the CDR3 spans 12 amino acids. The sequence is cut down to CDR3 DNA, 36 bases in frame from base 1. The CDR3 regions of human TCRbeta chains were subjected to immunosequencing. As for the authors' bioinformatics: Repertoire TCRs were matched against a reference library of SARS-CoV-2-specific TCRs generated with the MIRA antigen-specificity platform. Breadth meant the fraction of unique TCRs that were SARS-CoV-2-associated, whereas depth meant the fraction of total T cells that were SARS-CoV-2-associated. Each spike-specific TCR was assigned to its reactive spike region and to a CD4 or CD8 class using the MIRA data. Log10-transformed breadth and depth values were compared by one-way ANOVA with Sidak's multiple comparisons tests. As stored in TCRdb, this immuneACCESS dataset retains in-frame rearrangements with V and J assigned. A fraction of the clones does not appear; measured against another copy, unresolved V genes explain less than half of the discrepancy, and the remainder lacks a known reason. The D gene and trimming were derived from the DNA, and the V and J assignments and clone size from that table. The sample records about 100,000 clones, about 87% of which are singletons. The ten largest account for 15% to 20% of the sample.

The time point label, read with the paper, signifies: baseline before first vaccination. Vaccinee samples were obtained from the UK trials COV001 and COV002, which included a single-blind randomized controlled phase 2/3 trial of AZD1222 (ChAdOx1 nCoV-19) in healthy adults. For TCRbeta chain sequencing, PBMC samples from trial participants were taken at day 0 and at day 28 after the second dose. The chain uses TRBV12-3 or TRBV12-4 and TRBJ2-7; the D assignment is uncertain and may be TRBD1 or TRBD2, with 5 bases supporting each. The source of this sequence is an adult in good health. The specimen comprised peripheral blood, sampled on day 0 of AZD1222 vaccination. The nucleotides read TGTGCCAGCAGACGGGGCCCTTACGAGCAGTACTTC. The translation is CASRRGPYEQYF.